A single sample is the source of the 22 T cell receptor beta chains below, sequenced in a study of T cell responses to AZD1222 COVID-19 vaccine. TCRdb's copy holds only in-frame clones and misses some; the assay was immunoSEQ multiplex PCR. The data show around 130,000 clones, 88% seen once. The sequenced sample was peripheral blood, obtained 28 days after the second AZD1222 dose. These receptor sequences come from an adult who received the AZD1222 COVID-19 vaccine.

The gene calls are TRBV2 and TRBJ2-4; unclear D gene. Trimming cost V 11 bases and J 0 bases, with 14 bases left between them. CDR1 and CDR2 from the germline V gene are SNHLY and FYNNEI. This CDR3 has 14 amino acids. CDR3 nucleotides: TGTGCCTCTAAGCCAGTTTTAGCCAAAAACATTCAGTACTTC. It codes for CASKPVLAKNIQYF.

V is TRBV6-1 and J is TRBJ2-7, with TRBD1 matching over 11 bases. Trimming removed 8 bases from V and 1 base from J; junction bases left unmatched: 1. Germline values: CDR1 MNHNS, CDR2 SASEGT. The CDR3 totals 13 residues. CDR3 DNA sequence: TGTGCCAGCCGGGACAGGGGGTCCTACGAGCAGTACTTC. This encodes CASRDRGSYEQYF.

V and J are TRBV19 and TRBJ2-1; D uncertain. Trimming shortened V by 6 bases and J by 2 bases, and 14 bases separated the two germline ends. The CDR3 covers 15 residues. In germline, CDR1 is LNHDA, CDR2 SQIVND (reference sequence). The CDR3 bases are TGTGCCAGTAGCCCCTTTCCGAGGACCTACAATGAGCAGTTCTTC. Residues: CASSPFPRTYNEQFF.

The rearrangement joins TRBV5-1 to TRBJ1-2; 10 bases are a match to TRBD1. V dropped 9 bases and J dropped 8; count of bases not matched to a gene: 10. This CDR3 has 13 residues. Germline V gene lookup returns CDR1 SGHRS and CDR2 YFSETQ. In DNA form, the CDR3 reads TGCGCCACGTCCGGGACAGGGGTGTTAGGCTACACCTTC. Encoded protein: CATSGTGVLGYTF.

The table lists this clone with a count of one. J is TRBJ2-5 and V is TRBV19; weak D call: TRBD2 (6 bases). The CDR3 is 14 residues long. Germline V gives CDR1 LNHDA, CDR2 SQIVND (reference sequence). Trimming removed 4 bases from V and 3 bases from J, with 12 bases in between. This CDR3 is CASSKVGTEETQYF. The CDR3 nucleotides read TGTGCCAGTAGTAAGGTCGGGACTGAAGAGACCCAGTACTTC.

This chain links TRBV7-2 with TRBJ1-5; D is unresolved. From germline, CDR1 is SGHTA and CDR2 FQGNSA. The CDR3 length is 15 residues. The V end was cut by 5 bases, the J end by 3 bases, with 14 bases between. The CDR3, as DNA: TGTGCCAGCAGCGTAAGTCCGAGGTCCAATCAGCCCCAGCATTTT. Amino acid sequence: CASSVSPRSNQPQHF.

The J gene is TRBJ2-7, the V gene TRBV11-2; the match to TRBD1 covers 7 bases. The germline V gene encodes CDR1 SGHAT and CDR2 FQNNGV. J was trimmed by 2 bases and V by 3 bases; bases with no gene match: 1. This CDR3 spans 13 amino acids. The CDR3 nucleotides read TGTGCCAGCAGCTTCGACAGGGCCTACGAGCAGTACTTC. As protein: CASSFDRAYEQYF.

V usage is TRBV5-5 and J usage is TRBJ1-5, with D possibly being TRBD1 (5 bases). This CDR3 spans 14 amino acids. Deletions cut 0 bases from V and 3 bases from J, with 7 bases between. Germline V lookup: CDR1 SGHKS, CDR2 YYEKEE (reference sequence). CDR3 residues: CASSLAGHNQPQHF. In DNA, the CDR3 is TGTGCCAGCAGCTTGGCAGGGCACAATCAGCCCCAGCATTTT.

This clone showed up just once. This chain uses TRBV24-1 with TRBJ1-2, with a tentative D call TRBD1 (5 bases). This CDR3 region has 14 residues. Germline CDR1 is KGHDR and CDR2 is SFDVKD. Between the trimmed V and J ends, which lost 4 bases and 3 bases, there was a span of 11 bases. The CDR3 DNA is TGTGCCACCAGTGAGGATCGGGACTACTATGGCTACACCTTC. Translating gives CATSEDRDYYGYTF.

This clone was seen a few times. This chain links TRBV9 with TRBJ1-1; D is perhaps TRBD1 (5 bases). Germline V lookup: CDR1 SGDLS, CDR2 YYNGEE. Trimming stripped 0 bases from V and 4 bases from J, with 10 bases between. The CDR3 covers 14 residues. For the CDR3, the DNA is TGTGCCAGCAGCGTAGCTTCAGGGTCCACTGAAGCTTTCTTT. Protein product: CASSVASGSTEAFF.

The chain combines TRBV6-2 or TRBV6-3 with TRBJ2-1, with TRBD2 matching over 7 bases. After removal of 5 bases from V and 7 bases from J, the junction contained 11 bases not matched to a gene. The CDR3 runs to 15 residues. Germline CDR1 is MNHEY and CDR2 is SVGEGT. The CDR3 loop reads CASSPIREGRNEQFF. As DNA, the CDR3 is TGTGCCAGCAGTCCCATCAGGGAGGGGAGGAATGAGCAGTTCTTC.

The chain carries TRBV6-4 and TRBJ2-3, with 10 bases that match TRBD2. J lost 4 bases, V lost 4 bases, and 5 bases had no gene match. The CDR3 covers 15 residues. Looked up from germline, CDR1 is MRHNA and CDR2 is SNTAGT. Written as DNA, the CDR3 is TGTGCCAGCAGTGTTCGAGCGGGAGGGCCAGATACGCAGTATTTT. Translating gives CASSVRAGGPDTQYF.

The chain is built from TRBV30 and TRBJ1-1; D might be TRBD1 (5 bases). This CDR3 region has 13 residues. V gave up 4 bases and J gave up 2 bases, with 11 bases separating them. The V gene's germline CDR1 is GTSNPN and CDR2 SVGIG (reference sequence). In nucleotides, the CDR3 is TGTGCCTGGATCAAGGGGATTAACACTGAAGCTTTCTTT. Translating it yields CAWIKGINTEAFF.

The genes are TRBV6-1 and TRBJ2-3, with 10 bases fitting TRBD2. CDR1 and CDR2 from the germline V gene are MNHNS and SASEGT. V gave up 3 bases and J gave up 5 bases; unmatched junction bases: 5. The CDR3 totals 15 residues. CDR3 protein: CASSDQAGGQDTQYF. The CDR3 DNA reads TGTGCCAGCAGTGATCAAGCGGGAGGGCAAGATACGCAGTATTTT.

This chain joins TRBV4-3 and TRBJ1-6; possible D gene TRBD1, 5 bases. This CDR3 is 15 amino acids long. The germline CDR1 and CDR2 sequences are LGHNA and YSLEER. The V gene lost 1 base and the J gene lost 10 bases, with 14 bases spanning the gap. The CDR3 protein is CASSQVARGNSPLHF. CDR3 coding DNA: TGCGCCAGCAGCCAAGTGGCCCGGGGGAACTCACCCCTCCACTTT.

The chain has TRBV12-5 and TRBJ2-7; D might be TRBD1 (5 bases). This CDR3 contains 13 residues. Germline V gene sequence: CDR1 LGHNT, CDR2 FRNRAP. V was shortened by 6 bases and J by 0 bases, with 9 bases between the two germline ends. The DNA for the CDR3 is TGTGCTAGTGGGGCGACAGCCTCCTACGAGCAGTACTTC. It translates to CASGATASYEQYF.

CDR3 amino acids: CASSLRGRVGDTQYF. CDR3 bases: TGTGCCAGCAGTTTAAGAGGGAGGGTTGGGGATACGCAGTATTTT. The chain carries TRBV27 and TRBJ2-3, with 7 bases aligning to TRBD2. Unmatched junction bases numbered 8, after V lost 2 bases and J lost 6 bases. From germline, CDR1 is MNHEY and CDR2 SMNVEV (reference sequence). There are 15 residues in the CDR3.

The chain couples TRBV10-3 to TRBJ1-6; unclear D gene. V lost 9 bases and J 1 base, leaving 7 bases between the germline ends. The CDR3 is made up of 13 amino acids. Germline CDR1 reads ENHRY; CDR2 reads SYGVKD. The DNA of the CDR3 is TGTGCCATAACGGGGTCCTATAATTCACCCCTCCACTTT. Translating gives CAITGSYNSPLHF.

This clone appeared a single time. This CDR3 is CASSLGVSVYGYTF. The CDR3 nucleotides are TGTGCCAGCAGCTTGGGGGTCAGCGTCTATGGCTACACCTTC. This chain links TRBV5-6 with TRBJ1-2; D not resolved. Looked up from germline, CDR1 is SGHDT and CDR2 is YYEEEE. Between the trimmed V and J ends, which lost 0 bases and 4 bases, there was a span of 10 bases. CDR3 length: 14 residues.

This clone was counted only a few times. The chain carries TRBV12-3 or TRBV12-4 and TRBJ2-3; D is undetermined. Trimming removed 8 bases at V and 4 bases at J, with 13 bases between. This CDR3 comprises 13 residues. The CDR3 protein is CASGSSGADTQYF. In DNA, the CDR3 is TGTGCCAGCGGTTCTAGTGGGGCAGATACGCAGTATTTT.

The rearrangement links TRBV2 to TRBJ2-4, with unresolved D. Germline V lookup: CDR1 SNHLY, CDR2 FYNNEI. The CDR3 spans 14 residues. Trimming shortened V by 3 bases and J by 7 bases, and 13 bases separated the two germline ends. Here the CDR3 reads CASSEATPVNIQYF. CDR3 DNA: TGTGCCAGCAGTGAGGCCACCCCGGTTAACATTCAGTACTTC.

CDR3 loop: CASSLTSDRGNTEAFF. CDR3 sequence (DNA): TGTGCCAGCAGCTTAACGTCGGACAGGGGGAACACTGAAGCTTTCTTT. This chain joins TRBV7-3 and TRBJ1-1, with 9 bases fitting TRBD1. Losses at the gene ends were 0 bases for V and 1 base for J; bases not matched to a gene: 3. Germline V CDR1 and CDR2: SGHTA, FQGTGA. This CDR3 comprises 16 residues.